This T cell receptor (beta chain) derives from a study of T cells in Graves' hyperthyroidism and ophthalmopathy. Study-level points and caveats: Model output signaled ophthalmopathy a median about 6.3 months ahead of onset.

The CDR3 runs to 14 residues. Trimming stripped 2 bases from V and 5 bases from J, with 12 bases between. In germline, CDR1 is MNHEY, CDR2 SVGAGI. Ophthalmopathy cases scored 3 or more on the Clinical Activity Score and 4 or more on NOSPECS grade, with duration below 3 months. The sample holds many counts of this clonotype. Its specificity is not known. The CDR3 regions of TCR beta were amplified from RNA transcripts. First-round RT-PCR of the TCR CDR3 relied on the HTBI primer set. Each CDR3 protein gets one entry after TCRdb re-called the multiplex PCR reads with MiXCR. The repertoire holds almost 350,000 distinct CDR3 sequences, with less than 20% as singletons.

This receptor was obtained from a woman aged 40 to 49 with Graves' ophthalmopathy. V usage is TRBV6-5 and J usage is TRBJ1-1, with TRBD1 as a possible D gene (6 bases). Material for sequencing was blood. CDR3 in DNA: TGTGCCAGCAGTTACATACAGGGTGGTACTGAAGCTTTCTTT. This sequence encodes CASSYIQGGTEAFF.